This T cell receptor (beta chain) was sequenced during a study of cytomegalovirus exposure and HLA in healthy donors. Study-wide points: Roughly uniform depth of sequencing across donors was assumed in presence/absence analyses. Follow-up analysis later connected one missense variant in DCLRE1C with trimming of TCR beta V- and J-genes.

Notes on this clone: The antigen remains unidentified.

PCR involved 60 Vbeta and 13 Jbeta primers. Assay used: immunoSEQ multiplex PCR; TCRdb lists only in-frame clones, some missing. This table has 250,000 to 350,000 clones, about four fifths appearing once. Participants comprised healthy donors of bone marrow. This TCR derives from a girl aged 2 to 9 in good health and CMV-seronegative. Sequencing was carried out using PBMCs.

The CDR3 DNA reads TGTGCCAGCAGACCGGGACTAGCGAGGACCGGGGAGCTGTTTTTT. Translation: CASRPGLARTGELFF. J is TRBJ2-2 and V is TRBV28; 10 nucleotides line up with TRBD2. The germline V gene has CDR1 MDHEN and CDR2 SYDVKM. There are 15 residues in the CDR3. V shed 6 bases, J shed 5 bases, and the junction held 6 bases outside the gene matches.